The rows below give T cell receptor beta chains drawn from one sample of a study of T cell responses to AZD1222 COVID-19 vaccine. TCRdb's copy holds only in-frame clones and misses some; the assay was immunoSEQ multiplex PCR. The sample contains 100,000 to 120,000 clones, more than 75% of which appear only once. Sequencing was performed on peripheral blood, taken on day 0 of AZD1222 vaccination. These receptors originate from an adult in good health. CDR3s include the opening cysteine and the closing phenylalanine or tryptophan. The D gene is left open where the match is weak. Size values are once, few and many counts, or a class for expanded clones, and some rows have none.

CDR3nt	CDR3aa	abundance	v_gene	d_gene	j_gene
TGCGCCAGCAGCCAAGATCGGGGGGTGGGGACCGGGGAGCTGTTTTTT	CASSQDRGVGTGELFF	-	TRBV4-3	TRBD2	TRBJ2-2
TGTGCCAGCAGCTTCACCGGGACTAGCGGGTACAATGAGCAGTTCTTC	CASSFTGTSGYNEQFF	-	TRBV7-2	TRBD2	TRBJ2-1
TGTGCCAGCAGCTTGGGGGGGACCGAGTCCTACGAGCAGTACTTC	CASSLGGTESYEQYF	-	TRBV7-9	TRBD2	TRBJ2-7
TGTGCCACCAGTGAGGGGGAAGCCCAGCATTTT	CATSEGEAQHF	-	TRBV24-1	-	TRBJ1-5
TGTGCCAGCAGTGGCCCCCTAGAGAGCAATGAGCAGTTCTTC	CASSGPLESNEQFF	-	TRBV2	-	TRBJ2-1
TGTGCCAGCAGCTTAGCAGGACTAGCAAGGCAGTATTTT	CASSLAGLARQYF	-	TRBV7-2	TRBD2	TRBJ2-3
TGTGCCAGCAGTCCTATTGGACAGGTCCGAGAAAAACTGTTTTTT	CASSPIGQVREKLFF	-	TRBV28	TRBD1	TRBJ1-4
TGTGCCAGCAGCTTAGTCGGCGGGGTACGCTCCTACGAGCAGTACTTC	CASSLVGGVRSYEQYF	-	TRBV11-2	-	TRBJ2-7
TGTGCCAGCAGCCAAATGGACGGCGAGCAGTACTTC	CASSQMDGEQYF	-	TRBV3-1/TRBV3-2	-	TRBJ2-7
TGTGCCAGCAGCTACCGAAAATCCGGGGACACCATATATTTT	CASSYRKSGDTIYF	once	TRBV7-2	-	TRBJ1-3
TGTGCCACCAGTGATCGGACGGCCTACCAAGAGACCCAGTACTTC	CATSDRTAYQETQYF	-	TRBV24-1	-	TRBJ2-5
TGTGCCAGCAGCCAAGCTTCGGCAGGGTATAGCTCTGGAAACACCATATATTTT	CASSQASAGYSSGNTIYF	-	TRBV4-2	-	TRBJ1-3
TGTGCCAGCAGTGGGACCCAGGGGCTGTTTTTT	CASSGTQGLFF	-	TRBV6-6	-	TRBJ2-2
TGTGCCAGCAGCTTAAGTAGCTCCTACAATGAGCAGTTCTTC	CASSLSSSYNEQFF	-	TRBV7-9	-	TRBJ2-1
TGTGCCAGCAGCCAAGGAGGGCCCACCGTAAACACCTTC	CASSQGGPTVNTF	-	TRBV3-1/TRBV3-2	-	TRBJ1-2
TGTGCCAGCAGTCCGACAGGGGAAAATTCACCCCTCCACTTT	CASSPTGENSPLHF	once	TRBV6-5	TRBD1	TRBJ1-6
TGTGCCAGCAGTTTATCCGGGACGGGGAAGGAAAAACTGTTTTTT	CASSLSGTGKEKLFF	-	TRBV27	-	TRBJ1-4
TGTGCCAGAAGCTCGCCGGCAAACCCCTCACCCCCGAGCTATGGCTACACCTTC	CARSSPANPSPPSYGYTF	-	TRBV5-3	-	TRBJ1-2
TGTGCCAGTGGTTCGACCACCGGGGAGCTGTTTTTT	CASGSTTGELFF	few	TRBV18	-	TRBJ2-2
TGTGCCAGTAGCCCCGGGACAGGGCTTGCCGGGGAGCTGTTTTTT	CASSPGTGLAGELFF	-	TRBV19	TRBD1	TRBJ2-2
TGCGCCAGCAGCCAAGATAGAACAAAAGAGACCCAGTACTTC	CASSQDRTKETQYF	-	TRBV4-1	-	TRBJ2-5
TGTGCCAGCAGTTACTGGACAGGGGGTTCGGGCACTGAAGCTTTCTTT	CASSYWTGGSGTEAFF	once	TRBV6-5	TRBD1	TRBJ1-1
TGTGCCAGCAGTTTATCGCGGACAGGGGAATCACCCCTCCACTTT	CASSLSRTGESPLHF	-	TRBV27	TRBD1	TRBJ1-6
TGTGCCAGTAGTACCCCGTCCCTAGCCGGCGGGTTCTCCTACAATGAGCAGTTCTTC	CASSTPSLAGGFSYNEQFF	-	TRBV19	-	TRBJ2-1
TGCAGCGTTGAAGAATCTGGGGTGGGTCAGCCCCAGCATTTT	CSVEESGVGQPQHF	-	TRBV29-1	-	TRBJ1-5
TGTGCCAGCAGCTTGTCCAAAGGCAGGGGAACGACTAATGAAAAACTGTTTTTT	CASSLSKGRGTTNEKLFF	-	TRBV5-4	-	TRBJ1-4
TGTGCCAGCACCACCGGGACAGAGCTCGCTAACTATGGCTACACCTTC	CASTTGTELANYGYTF	-	TRBV6-6	TRBD1	TRBJ1-2
TGTGCCAGCAGCCGAGCCGGCACCGGGAAATTCAACACCGGGGAGCTGTTTTTT	CASSRAGTGKFNTGELFF	-	TRBV11-3	-	TRBJ2-2
TGTGCCAGCAGTTTTGCGGTCGACACCGGGGAGCTGTTTTTT	CASSFAVDTGELFF	once	TRBV28	-	TRBJ2-2